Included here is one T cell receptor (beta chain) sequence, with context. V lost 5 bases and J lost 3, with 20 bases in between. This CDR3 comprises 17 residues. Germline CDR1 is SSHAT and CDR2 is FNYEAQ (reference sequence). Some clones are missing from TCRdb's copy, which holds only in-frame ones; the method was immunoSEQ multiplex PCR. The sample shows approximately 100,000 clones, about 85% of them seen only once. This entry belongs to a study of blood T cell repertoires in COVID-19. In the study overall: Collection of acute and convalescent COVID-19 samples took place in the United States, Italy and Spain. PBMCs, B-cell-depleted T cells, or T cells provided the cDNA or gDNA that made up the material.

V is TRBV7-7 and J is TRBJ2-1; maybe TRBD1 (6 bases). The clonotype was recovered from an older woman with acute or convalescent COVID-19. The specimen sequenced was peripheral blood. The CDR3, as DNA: TGTGCCAGCAGCCCGAGGGGGAGCATAGGGGGCTACAATGAGCAGTTCTTC. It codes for CASSPRGSIGGYNEQFF.